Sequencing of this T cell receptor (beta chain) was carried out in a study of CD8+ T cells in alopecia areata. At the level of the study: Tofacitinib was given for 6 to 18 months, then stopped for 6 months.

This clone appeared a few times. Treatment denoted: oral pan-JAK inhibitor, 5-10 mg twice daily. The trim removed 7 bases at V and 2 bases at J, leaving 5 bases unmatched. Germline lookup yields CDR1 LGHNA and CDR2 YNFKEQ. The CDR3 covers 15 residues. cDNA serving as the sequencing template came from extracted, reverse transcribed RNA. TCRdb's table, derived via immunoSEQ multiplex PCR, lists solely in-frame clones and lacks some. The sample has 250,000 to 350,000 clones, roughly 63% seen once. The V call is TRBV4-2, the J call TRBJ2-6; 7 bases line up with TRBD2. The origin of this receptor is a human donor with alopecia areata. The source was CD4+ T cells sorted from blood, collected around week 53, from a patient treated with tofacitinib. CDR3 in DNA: TGTGCCAGCAAGCGTGGGACTACTGGGGCCAACGTCCTGACTTTC. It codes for CASKRGTTGANVLTF.